The next 14 T cell receptor beta chains were all read from a single sample in a study of T cell responses to AZD1222 COVID-19 vaccine. Some clones are missing from TCRdb's copy, which holds only in-frame ones; the method was immunoSEQ multiplex PCR. There are around 150,000 clones in the sample; 80% to 95% occur only once, and 3.5% to 4.5% lies in the top ten. This specimen consisted of peripheral blood, obtained 28 days after the second AZD1222 dose. Receptors were obtained from an adult who received the AZD1222 COVID-19 vaccine.

This sequence joins TRBV12-3 or TRBV12-4 and TRBJ2-3; no firm D call. V lost 4 bases and J 2 bases, leaving 1 base between the germline ends. This CDR3 has 11 residues. The DNA of the CDR3 is TGTGCCAGCAGTTACACAGATACGCAGTATTTT. It translates to CASSYTDTQYF.

The chain recombines TRBV6-2 or TRBV6-3 with TRBJ1-1; no definite D call. The CDR3 totals 14 residues. Germline values: CDR1 MNHEY, CDR2 SVGEGT. The germline V and J ends were trimmed by 3 bases and 2 bases, with 10 bases remaining between them. Here the CDR3 DNA reads TGTGCCAGCAGTTATCGGTTTCAAAACACTGAAGCTTTCTTT. It encodes CASSYRFQNTEAFF.

The rearrangement uses TRBV4-3 and TRBJ2-5; D is perhaps TRBD1 or TRBD2 (5 bases each). The V end was cut by 0 bases, the J end by 4 bases, with 12 bases between. The CDR3 totals 15 residues. Germline-derived CDR1 and CDR2 are LGHNA and YSLEER. CDR3 nucleotide sequence: TGCGCCAGCAGCCAAGATTGGGGGAAGGGAGAGACCCAGTACTTC. Translation gives CASSQDWGKGETQYF.

This clone turned up a few times. This chain links TRBV19 with TRBJ2-7; 8 positions agree with TRBD2. Germline V gives CDR1 LNHDA, CDR2 SQIVND (reference sequence). V shed 1 base and J 4 bases; nucleotides not matched to a gene: 6. This CDR3 is 15 amino acids long. The chain's CDR3 is CASSIASGGLYEQYF. The CDR3 bases are TGTGCCAGTAGTATAGCGAGCGGGGGCCTGTACGAGCAGTACTTC.

The CDR3 here is CASSQGLRGALRTDTQYF. As DNA, the CDR3 is TGCGCCAGCAGCCAAGGACTGCGGGGGGCGCTTCGCACAGATACGCAGTATTTT. The chain recombines TRBV4-3 with TRBJ2-3, with 8 bases identical to TRBD2. The germline CDR1 and CDR2 sequences are LGHNA and YSLEER. The CDR3 is made up of 18 amino acids. Trimming at V came to 1 base and at J to 1 base, leaving 10 bases not matched to a gene.

The V call is TRBV3-1 (or the pseudogene TRBV3-2), the J call TRBJ2-7; D gene ambiguous. V was trimmed by 0 bases and J by 2 bases, leaving 11 bases between them. Looked up from germline, CDR1 is LGHDT and CDR2 is YNNKEL (reference sequence). The CDR3 totals 15 residues. The CDR3 bases are TGTGCCAGCAGCCAAGATCTTGAAGGGCCCTACGAGCAGTACTTC. This sequence encodes CASSQDLEGPYEQYF.

V usage is TRBV28 and J usage is TRBJ1-2, with no clear D. V lost 4 bases and J lost 5, with 11 bases in between. CDR1 and CDR2 from the germline V gene are MDHEN and SYDVKM. The CDR3 runs to 13 residues. The CDR3 bases are TGTGCCAGCAGTTCCCAGGACTTTTATGGCTACACCTTC. It translates to CASSSQDFYGYTF.

The gene calls are TRBV10-3 and TRBJ1-1; the D gene is possibly TRBD1 (5 bases). Germline CDR1 is ENHRY and CDR2 is SYGVKD. This CDR3 comprises 13 residues. V shed 4 bases and J shed 13 bases, with 19 bases lying between them. Here the CDR3 DNA reads TGTGCCATCAGTGCGGGGACCCAAAGGAAGGTTTTCTTT. This translates into CAISAGTQRKVFF.

The chain employs TRBV6-5 and TRBJ2-3; D may be TRBD1 or TRBD2 (6 bases each). The CDR3 is made up of 16 amino acids. Trimming cost V 0 bases and J 4 bases, with 14 bases left between them. CDR1 and CDR2 from the germline V gene are MNHEY and SVGAGI. Here the CDR3 reads CASSYSPGATPDTQYF. CDR3 in DNA: TGTGCCAGCAGTTACTCGCCGGGGGCGACTCCAGATACGCAGTATTTT.

J is TRBJ2-2 and V is TRBV11-2; D ambiguous. Trimming took 0 bases from V and 5 from J, leaving 4 bases between them. This CDR3 spans 13 amino acids. In germline, CDR1 is SGHAT, CDR2 FQNNGV. Here the CDR3 DNA reads TGTGCCAGCAGCTTAGACGGGACCGGGGAGCTGTTTTTT. This translates into CASSLDGTGELFF. Supplemented by reference TRBV11-2 and TRBJ2-2, the full variable domain reads EAGVAQSPRYKIIEKRQSVAFWCNPISGHATLYWYQQILGQGPKLLIQFQNNGVVDDSQLPKDRFSAERLKGVDSTLKIQPAKLEDSAVYLCASSLDGTGELFFGEGSRLTVL.

The J gene is TRBJ2-7, the V gene TRBV27, with 7 bases fitting TRBD1. The CDR3 contains 13 residues. Looked up from germline, CDR1 is MNHEY and CDR2 is SMNVEV (reference sequence). With 3 bases clipped from V and 11 bases from J, the junction kept 10 bases outside the gene matches. The CDR3 here is CASSLKQGSREYF. The CDR3 nucleotides are TGTGCCAGCAGTTTGAAACAGGGGTCGAGAGAGTACTTC.

The rearrangement links TRBV4-1 to TRBJ1-1; a possible D gene is TRBD1 (5 bases). Germline V CDR1 and CDR2: MGHRA, YSYEKL. Trimming took off 5 bases at V and 2 bases at J, with 9 bases between the two ends. The length of the CDR3 is 13 residues. The CDR3 DNA is TGCGCCAGCAGCTCGGGGGTAAACACTGAAGCTTTCTTT. Protein product: CASSSGVNTEAFF.

CDR3: CASSRWGGGVNTEAFF. Written as DNA, the CDR3 is TGTGCCAGCAGCCGGTGGGGAGGAGGGGTAAACACTGAAGCTTTCTTT. The chain combines TRBV11-2 with TRBJ1-1, with D perhaps matching TRBD1 (5 bases). Germline CDR1 is SGHAT and CDR2 is FQNNGV. Between the trimmed V and J ends, which lost 5 bases and 2 bases, there was a span of 18 bases. The CDR3 covers 16 residues.

This clone was recorded only once. This sequence joins TRBV6-5 and TRBJ1-4, with TRBD1 matching 10 bases. This CDR3 contains 15 residues. J lost 5 bases, V lost 4 bases, and 4 bases had no gene match. The V gene's germline CDR1 is MNHEY and CDR2 SVGAGI. The CDR3 coding sequence is TGTGCCAGCAGTTTGACAGGGGGCACCAATGAAAAACTGTTTTTT. This translates into CASSLTGGTNEKLFF.